This T cell receptor (beta chain) was retrieved from a study of blood T cells in healthy people across ages. Overall study context: There was about one barcoded beta molecule captured by template switching per two T cells.

PCR was performed a second time for about 7 to 12 cycles using a sample-barcoded 5' primer and a J-beta primer mix. TCRdb independently ran MiXCR on the 5' RACE reads; one entry per CDR3 protein. The sample includes roughly 1 million distinct CDR3 sequences, around 25% of them seen just once. The amount of total RNA extracted per sample was at least 5 micrograms. V was clipped by 6 bases and J by 4 bases; unmatched bases: 10. Germline CDR1 and CDR2: MNHNS and SASEGT. The length of the CDR3 is 16 residues. Separately, the same data were catalogued under a study of T cells of mothers and their children. That source notes: A primer called M1S, used in the second PCR, added sample barcodes and 2-4 random nucleotides. It was observed that no persistent microchimeric T cell clones could be detected.

The chain links TRBV6-1 to TRBJ2-1; TRBD1 matches 9 bases. The sequenced sample consisted of blood. The receptor was isolated from a girl aged 2 to 9 in good health. The CDR3, as DNA: TGTGCCAGCAGCCTATTGGGACAGGGAAAATACAATGAGCAGTTCTTC. This encodes CASSLLGQGKYNEQFF.